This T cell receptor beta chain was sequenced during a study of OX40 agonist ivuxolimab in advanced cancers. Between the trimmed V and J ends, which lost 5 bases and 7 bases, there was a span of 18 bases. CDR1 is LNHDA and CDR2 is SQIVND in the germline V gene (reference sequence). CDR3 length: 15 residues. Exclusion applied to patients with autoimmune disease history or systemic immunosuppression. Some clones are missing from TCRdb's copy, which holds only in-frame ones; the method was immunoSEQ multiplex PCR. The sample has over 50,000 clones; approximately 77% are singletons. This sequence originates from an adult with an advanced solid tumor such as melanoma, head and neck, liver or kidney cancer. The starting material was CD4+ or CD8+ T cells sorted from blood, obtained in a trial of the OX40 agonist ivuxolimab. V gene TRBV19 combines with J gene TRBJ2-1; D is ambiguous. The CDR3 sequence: CASSSLIERDNEQFF. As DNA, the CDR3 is TGTGCCAGTAGTTCCCTGATCGAAAGAGATAATGAGCAGTTCTTC.